This is a list of T cell receptor beta chains from one sample in a study of shared clonotypes between healthy human individuals. The assay was immunoSEQ multiplex PCR, and TCRdb's table has in-frame clones only and misses some. This table holds about 2,500,000 clones, approximately 94% found once. The sample taken for sequencing was naive CD4+ T cells sorted from blood. These receptors originate from a young man in good health. Each CDR3 is given without its conserved first and last residue. The D gene is left open where the match is weak.

>TRBJ2-1|TRBV2|.
ASREYHGQF
>TRBJ2-3|TRBV19|TRBD1
ASSILGTGRTDTQY
>TRBJ1-1|TRBV19|.
ASSFTGLNTEAF
>TRBJ2-3|TRBV2|.
ASSSPSGLSSTDTQY
>TRBJ2-7|TRBV5-1|.
ASSLGDSMEKQY
>TRBJ2-3|TRBV6-6|.
ASSYLAGKDTQY
>TRBJ2-3|TRBV10-1|.
ASSAGLLLTDTQY
>TRBJ2-5|TRBV5-4|.
ASTPEGGPLETQY
>TRBJ1-4|TRBV15|TRBD1
ATSSADRVREKLF
>TRBJ2-1|TRBV19|TRBD2
ASSMPSGTDEQF
>TRBJ2-7|TRBV7-2|TRBD1
ASSSPGGYYEQY
>TRBJ1-3|TRBV28|.
ASSLAGGNTIY
>TRBJ1-2|TRBV27|.
ASSLTSSNYGYT
>TRBJ1-1|TRBV19|.
ASSIGQWTEAF
>TRBJ1-4|TRBV19|.
ASSIWGAEKLF
>TRBJ2-3|TRBV30|TRBD2
AWSVRGRATDTQY
>TRBJ1-4|TRBV7-2|.
ASSLGPVNEKLF
>TRBJ1-4|TRBV18|.
ASSPLGLLGEKLF
>TRBJ2-7|TRBV6-5|.
ASRPPGLVAEQY
>TRBJ2-1|TRBV7-9|TRBD1
ASSPKTGVVYNEQF
>TRBJ2-7|TRBV10-2|.
ASSGHSGEQY
>TRBJ1-5|TRBV28|.
ASSSGEGFSNQPQH
>TRBJ1-2|TRBV6-1|.
ASTLTRGNYGYT
>TRBJ1-1|TRBV4-1|.
ASSQYPKGGGGMNTEAF
>TRBJ1-6|TRBV9|TRBD1
ASSRQGGSPLH
>TRBJ2-3|TRBV25-1|.
ASTSSGDTQY
>TRBJ1-1|TRBV2|.
ASSEDGGGEAF
>TRBJ2-5|TRBV6-5|.
ASSYIPHETQY